Listed below are T cell receptor beta chains from one sample, sequenced in a study of cytomegalovirus exposure and HLA in healthy donors. The repertoire was sequenced with immunoSEQ multiplex PCR; TCRdb's copy has only in-frame clones and lacks some. The repertoire holds some 90,000 clones, 65% to 80% seen once, with around 3.1% in the top ten. The sequencing sample was made of PBMCs. Receptor source: a female donor in good health and CMV-seropositive. Both conserved end residues are part of each CDR3. The order of the fields is V gene, D gene, clone size, J gene, CDR3 length, CDR3 protein, CDR3 DNA. A D gene is named only where the DNA matches it firmly. Where a row states a size, it is once, few, many or the class of an expanded clone; other rows omit it.

V: TRBV28
D: TRBD1
size: .
J: TRBJ1-2
length: 14
CDR3: CASSLSRGDYGYTF
DNA: TGTGCCAGCAGTTTATCCAGGGGGGACTATGGCTACACCTTC

V: TRBV5-1
D: TRBD1
size: .
J: TRBJ1-1
length: 15
CDR3: CASSLTQGADTEAFF
DNA: TGCGCCAGCAGCCTAACACAGGGGGCGGACACTGAAGCTTTCTTT

V: TRBV14
D: .
size: .
J: TRBJ2-2
length: 16
CDR3: CASSPRSLPSAGELFF
DNA: TGTGCCAGCTCTCCGAGGAGTCTTCCCTCGGCCGGGGAGCTGTTTTTT

V: TRBV6-5
D: .
size: .
J: TRBJ2-7
length: 12
CDR3: CASSRMKGEQYF
DNA: TGTGCCAGCAGCCGAATGAAGGGGGAGCAGTACTTC

V: TRBV23-1
D: .
size: once
J: TRBJ2-7
length: 13
CDR3: CASSQRGPYEQYF
DNA: TGCGCCAGCAGTCAACGCGGCCCCTACGAGCAGTACTTC

V: TRBV28
D: .
size: .
J: TRBJ1-2
length: 12
CDR3: CAEGGPLYGYTF
DNA: TGTGCCGAGGGAGGGCCACTTTATGGCTACACCTTC

V: TRBV28
D: TRBD1
size: .
J: TRBJ2-7
length: 16
CDR3: CASSYPRDRGAYEQYF
DNA: TGTGCCAGCAGCTACCCCCGGGACAGGGGGGCCTACGAGCAGTACTTC

V: TRBV7-2
D: .
size: .
J: TRBJ1-1
length: 14
CDR3: CASSLSSGPTEAFF
DNA: TGTGCCAGCAGCTTATCGTCAGGTCCCACTGAAGCTTTCTTT

V: TRBV10-2
D: TRBD2
size: .
J: TRBJ2-5
length: 16
CDR3: CASGWTSGGAGETQYF
DNA: TGCGCCAGCGGCTGGACTAGCGGGGGCGCAGGGGAGACCCAGTACTTC

V: TRBV6-5
D: .
size: once
J: TRBJ2-7
length: 15
CDR3: CASSYSSSPGYEQYF
DNA: TGTGCCAGCAGTTACTCCTCCTCCCCGGGCTACGAGCAGTACTTC

V: TRBV4-1
D: TRBD1
size: .
J: TRBJ2-7
length: 15
CDR3: CASSQGTGDPYEQYF
DNA: TGCGCCAGCAGCCAAGGGACAGGTGACCCCTACGAGCAGTACTTC

V: TRBV9
D: TRBD1
size: .
J: TRBJ1-1
length: 15
CDR3: CASSARQGANTEAFF
DNA: TGTGCCAGCAGCGCTAGACAGGGGGCCAACACTGAAGCTTTCTTT

V: TRBV10-1
D: TRBD1
size: .
J: TRBJ1-6
length: 18
CDR3: CASPLGTGKDSYNSPLHF
DNA: TGCGCCAGCCCTCTCGGGACAGGGAAAGACTCCTATAATTCACCCCTCCACTTT

V: TRBV4-3
D: .
size: .
J: TRBJ1-5
length: 13
CDR3: CASSQRTDQPQHF
DNA: TGCGCCAGCAGCCAGAGAACGGATCAGCCCCAGCATTTT

V: TRBV4-2
D: TRBD2
size: few
J: TRBJ2-3
length: 16
CDR3: CASSQDWTSSTDTQYF
DNA: TGTGCCAGCAGCCAGGATTGGACTAGCAGCACAGATACGCAGTATTTT

V: TRBV4-2
D: .
size: .
J: TRBJ1-4
length: 15
CDR3: CASSQQQGTNEKLFF
DNA: TGTGCCAGCAGCCAACAACAGGGCACTAATGAAAAACTGTTTTTT

V: TRBV28
D: TRBD1
size: .
J: TRBJ1-5
length: 13
CDR3: CASSGTGGQPQHF
DNA: TGTGCCAGCAGCGGGACAGGGGGTCAGCCCCAGCATTTT

V: TRBV11-2
D: TRBD1
size: .
J: TRBJ1-1
length: 13
CDR3: CASSADRDTEAFF
DNA: TGTGCCAGCAGCGCTGACAGGGACACTGAAGCTTTCTTT

V: TRBV7-2
D: .
size: .
J: TRBJ1-3
length: 14
CDR3: CASSSYRAGNTIYF
DNA: TGTGCCAGCAGCTCCTACAGGGCTGGAAACACCATATATTTT

V: TRBV19
D: .
size: .
J: TRBJ1-1
length: 13
CDR3: CASTQGSHTEAFF
DNA: TGTGCCAGTACCCAGGGATCCCACACTGAAGCTTTCTTT

V: TRBV30
D: .
size: .
J: TRBJ1-2
length: 13
CDR3: CAWSSSYNYGYTF
DNA: TGTGCCTGGAGTTCCAGTTATAACTATGGCTACACCTTC

V: TRBV5-1
D: .
size: .
J: TRBJ2-1
length: 12
CDR3: CASSMTRHEQFF
DNA: TGCGCCAGCAGCATGACACGCCATGAGCAGTTCTTC

V: TRBV10-3
D: TRBD1
size: .
J: TRBJ1-1
length: 15
CDR3: CAISPGQGLGTEAFF
DNA: TGTGCCATCAGCCCGGGACAGGGATTAGGCACTGAAGCTTTCTTT

V: TRBV7-2
D: .
size: .
J: TRBJ1-1
length: 15
CDR3: CASSQRQGMGTEAFF
DNA: TGTGCCAGCAGCCAAAGGCAGGGGATGGGGACTGAAGCTTTCTTT

V: TRBV15
D: TRBD2
size: .
J: TRBJ2-7
length: 20
CDR3: CATSRRREGLAGGVRYEQYF
DNA: TGTGCCACCAGCAGACGGAGGGAAGGACTAGCGGGTGGTGTACGCTACGAGCAGTACTTC

V: TRBV30
D: TRBD1
size: .
J: TRBJ2-7
length: 14
CDR3: CAWNLGTGFYEQYF
DNA: TGTGCCTGGAACCTCGGGACAGGGTTCTACGAGCAGTACTTC

V: TRBV6-1
D: .
size: few
J: TRBJ1-1
length: 14
CDR3: CASSRDRSITEAFF
DNA: TGTGCCAGCAGTCGTGACAGGAGCATCACTGAAGCTTTCTTT

V: TRBV30
D: .
size: .
J: TRBJ1-2
length: 16
CDR3: CAWSVRGNTFNYGYTF
DNA: TGTGCCTGGAGTGTACGGGGGAATACATTTAACTATGGCTACACCTTC

V: TRBV29-1
D: .
size: .
J: TRBJ2-1
length: 14
CDR3: CSVERGDRHNEQFF
DNA: TGCAGCGTTGAAAGGGGGGACAGACACAATGAGCAGTTCTTC

V: TRBV19
D: .
size: .
J: TRBJ2-7
length: 15
CDR3: CASSIDPARNYEQYF
DNA: TGTGCCAGTAGTATAGATCCCGCCAGGAATTACGAGCAGTACTTC

V: TRBV7-6
D: .
size: few
J: TRBJ2-7
length: 15
CDR3: CASTSTGSGFNEQYF
DNA: TGTGCCAGCACCTCCACTGGGTCCGGGTTTAATGAGCAGTACTTC

V: TRBV29-1
D: .
size: .
J: TRBJ1-1
length: 12
CDR3: CSVGRQDTEAFF
DNA: TGCAGCGTTGGACGACAGGACACTGAAGCTTTCTTT

V: TRBV7-9
D: .
size: once
J: TRBJ1-2
length: 12
CDR3: CASSPRTFGYTF
DNA: TGTGCCAGCAGCCCACGGACTTTTGGCTACACCTTC

V: TRBV15
D: TRBD1
size: .
J: TRBJ2-1
length: 14
CDR3: CATSWPLQGNEQFF
DNA: TGTGCCACCAGCTGGCCCTTACAGGGGAATGAGCAGTTCTTC

V: TRBV29-1
D: TRBD1
size: .
J: TRBJ2-7
length: 15
CDR3: CSVDAGDRGSYEQYF
DNA: TGCAGCGTTGATGCCGGGGACAGGGGGAGTTACGAGCAGTACTTC

V: TRBV4-2
D: TRBD2
size: .
J: TRBJ2-3
length: 16
CDR3: CASSHGTSGGTDTQYF
DNA: TGTGCCAGCAGCCACGGGACTAGCGGGGGCACAGATACGCAGTATTTT

V: TRBV2
D: .
size: .
J: TRBJ2-3
length: 15
CDR3: CASKNRDKSTDTQYF
DNA: TGTGCCAGCAAAAACCGGGACAAAAGCACAGATACGCAGTATTTT

V: TRBV4-1
D: TRBD1
size: .
J: TRBJ2-4
length: 16
CDR3: CASSQEARTGKNIQYF
DNA: TGCGCCAGCAGCCAAGAGGCGAGGACAGGCAAAAACATTCAGTACTTC

V: TRBV9
D: TRBD1
size: .
J: TRBJ1-1
length: 14
CDR3: CASSPGQGNTEAFF
DNA: TGTGCCAGCAGCCCGGGACAGGGGAACACTGAAGCTTTCTTT

V: TRBV28
D: TRBD1
size: .
J: TRBJ1-2
length: 13
CDR3: CASRGTGVIGYTF
DNA: TGTGCCAGCAGGGGGACAGGGGTTATAGGCTACACCTTC